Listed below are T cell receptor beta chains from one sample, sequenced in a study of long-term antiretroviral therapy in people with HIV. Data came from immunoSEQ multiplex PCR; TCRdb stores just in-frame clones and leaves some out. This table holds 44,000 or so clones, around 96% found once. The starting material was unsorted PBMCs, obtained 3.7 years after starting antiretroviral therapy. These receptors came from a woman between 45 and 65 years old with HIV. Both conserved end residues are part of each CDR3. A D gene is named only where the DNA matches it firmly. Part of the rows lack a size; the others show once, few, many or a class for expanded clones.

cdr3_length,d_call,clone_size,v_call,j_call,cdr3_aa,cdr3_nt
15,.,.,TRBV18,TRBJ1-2,CASSPSGHSNYGYTF,TGTGCCAGCTCACCGAGCGGCCACTCTAACTATGGCTACACCTTC
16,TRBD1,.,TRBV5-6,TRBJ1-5,CASSLGGDRGGQPQHF,TGTGCCAGCAGCTTGGGGGGGGACAGGGGAGGCCAGCCCCAGCATTTT
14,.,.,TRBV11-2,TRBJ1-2,CASSVTDSVYGYTF,TGTGCCAGCAGCGTGACCGACTCGGTCTATGGCTACACCTTC
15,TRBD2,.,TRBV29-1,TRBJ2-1,CSGEGLAGAGGEQFF,TGCAGCGGGGAAGGACTAGCGGGGGCAGGGGGTGAGCAGTTCTTC
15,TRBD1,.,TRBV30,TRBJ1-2,CAWTFKDRAAYGYTF,TGTGCCTGGACATTTAAGGACAGGGCCGCCTATGGCTACACCTTC
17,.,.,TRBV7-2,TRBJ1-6,CASSPRTSSVFGSPLHF,TGTGCCAGCAGCCCCCGCACATCCTCGGTTTTTGGTTCACCCCTCCACTTT
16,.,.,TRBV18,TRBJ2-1,CASSAIDQGPYNEQFF,TGTGCCAGCTCAGCCATTGATCAGGGACCCTACAATGAGCAGTTCTTC
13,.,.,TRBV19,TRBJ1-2,CASSPGEGYGYTF,TGTGCCAGTAGTCCAGGAGAAGGCTATGGCTACACCTTC
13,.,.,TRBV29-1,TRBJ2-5,CSVGLVLSETQYF,TGCAGCGTTGGTCTAGTCTTGTCAGAGACCCAGTACTTC
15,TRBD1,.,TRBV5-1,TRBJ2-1,CASSYQDRGNNEQFF,TGCGCCAGCAGCTATCAGGACAGGGGGAACAATGAGCAGTTCTTC
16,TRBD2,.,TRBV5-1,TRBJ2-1,CASRQGTSGAYNEQFF,TGCGCCAGCAGGCAGGGGACTAGCGGGGCTTACAATGAGCAGTTCTTC
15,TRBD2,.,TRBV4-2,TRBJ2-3,CATIRDSGRTDTQYF,TGTGCCACCATAAGGGATAGCGGGCGCACAGATACGCAGTATTTT
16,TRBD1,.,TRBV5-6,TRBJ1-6,CASSYNTGDADSPLHF,TGTGCCAGCAGCTACAACACAGGGGACGCGGATTCACCCCTCCACTTT
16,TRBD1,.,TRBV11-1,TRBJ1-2,CASSSHRDRNYYGYTF,TGTGCCAGCAGCTCCCACCGGGACAGGAATTACTATGGCTACACCTTC
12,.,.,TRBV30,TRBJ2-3,CAWAPGTDTQYF,TGTGCCTGGGCTCCGGGGACAGATACGCAGTATTTT
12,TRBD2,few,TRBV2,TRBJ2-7,CAAKGGGREQYF,TGTGCCGCCAAGGGCGGGGGACGCGAGCAGTACTTC
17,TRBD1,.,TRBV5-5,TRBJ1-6,CASSSGDRLTYNSPLHF,TGTGCCAGCAGCTCAGGGGACAGGCTCACCTATAATTCACCCCTCCACTTT
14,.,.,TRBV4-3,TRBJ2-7,CASSQGQGDNEQYF,TGCGCCAGCAGCCAAGGTCAGGGAGATAACGAGCAGTACTTC
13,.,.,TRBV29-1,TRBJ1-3,CSVEGLSGNTIYF,TGCAGCGTCGAGGGGCTCTCTGGAAACACCATATATTTT
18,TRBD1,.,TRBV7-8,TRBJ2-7,CASSLEVGRGSLSYEQYF,TGTGCCAGCAGCTTAGAGGTGGGCAGGGGGTCTCTCTCCTACGAGCAGTACTTC
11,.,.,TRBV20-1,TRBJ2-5,CSYGVQETQYF,TGCAGTTATGGGGTCCAAGAGACCCAGTACTTC
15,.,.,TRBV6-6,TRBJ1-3,CATLRDPSSGNTIYF,TGTGCCACCCTCCGGGACCCGAGCTCTGGAAACACCATATATTTT
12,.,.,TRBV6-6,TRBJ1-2,CASSYPGAGYTF,TGTGCCAGCAGTTACCCGGGAGCCGGCTACACCTTC
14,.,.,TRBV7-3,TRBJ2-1,CASSSPGHYNEQFF,TGTGCCAGCAGCTCACCGGGCCACTACAATGAGCAGTTCTTC
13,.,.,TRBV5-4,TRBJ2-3,CASSLVEADTQYF,TGTGCCAGCAGCTTGGTGGAGGCAGATACGCAGTATTTT
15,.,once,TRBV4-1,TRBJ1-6,CASSPGVSYNSPLHF,TGCGCCAGCAGCCCGGGAGTCTCCTATAATTCACCCCTCCACTTT
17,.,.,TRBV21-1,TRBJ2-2,CASSKGAGGARTGELFF,TGTGCCAGCAGCAAAGGAGCCGGGGGGGCCCGGACCGGGGAGCTGTTTTTT